The 30 T cell receptor beta chains below all came from one sample that was sequenced in a study of T-cell reconstitution after alpha-beta-depleted transplantation in children. Unique molecular identifiers were incorporated during preparation of the TCRbeta library. Via MiXCR, TCRdb re-called the PCR reads, giving one row per CDR3 protein. The sample contains 600,000 or so distinct CDR3 sequences, more than 20% of which appear only once. Sequences were derived from PBMCs, mostly from graft donor cells, sampled 360 days after TCRalphabeta/CD19-depleted stem cell transplant. The receptor source for this set is a boy in the first two years of life who had a stem cell transplant for acute myeloid leukemia, so the T cells may come from the graft donor.

CDR3 residues: CASSYLDQGPRETQYF. The CDR3, as DNA: TGTGCCAGCAGTTATTTAGATCAGGGTCCTCGAGAGACCCAGTACTTC. The V and J genes are TRBV6-5 and TRBJ2-5; the D gene is possibly TRBD1 (5 bases). Trimming stripped 3 bases from V and 4 bases from J, with 18 bases between. Germline lookup yields CDR1 MNHEY and CDR2 SVGAGI. This CDR3 contains 16 residues.

The chain uses TRBV27 and TRBJ1-2, with 8 bases lining up with TRBD1. With V trimmed by 6 bases and J by 4 bases, 7 bases remained unmatched. CDR3 size: 14 residues. The germline CDR1 and CDR2 sequences are MNHEY and SMNVEV (reference sequence). The CDR3 sequence is CASRTGGMGYGYTF. For the CDR3, the DNA is TGTGCCAGCAGAACAGGGGGTATGGGCTATGGCTACACCTTC.

There are a few counts of this clonotype. This sequence joins TRBV7-3 and TRBJ2-6; the D is unclear. The CDR3 consists of 15 residues. Germline V gene lookup returns CDR1 SGHTA and CDR2 FQGTGA. Trimming stripped 5 bases from V and 0 bases from J, with 8 bases between. CDR3 nucleotides: TGTGCCAGCAGCCGAGACACCTCTGGGGCCAACGTCCTGACTTTC. As protein: CASSRDTSGANVLTF.

This clonotype was observed at least ten times. V is TRBV10-3 and J is TRBJ2-7; D is perhaps TRBD2 (5 bases). V lost 4 bases and J lost 3, with 10 bases in between. The CDR3 runs 13 residues. Germline CDR1 and CDR2: ENHRY and SYGVKD. The CDR3 bases are TGTGCCATCAGTGGGACTGCTTTCTACGAGCAGTACTTC. It encodes CAISGTAFYEQYF.

This clonotype has a count of ten or more. The V gene is TRBV25-1, the J gene TRBJ1-4; no firm D call. This CDR3 spans 15 amino acids. V lost 1 base and J 12 bases, leaving 18 bases between the germline ends. Germline lookup yields CDR1 MGHDK and CDR2 SYGVNS. CDR3 amino acids: CASSESVRPDSQLFF. In DNA form, the CDR3 reads TGTGCCAGCAGTGAATCGGTGAGGCCGGACTCGCAACTGTTTTTT.

The chain is built from TRBV9 and TRBJ2-2; 8 bases are a match to TRBD2. The CDR3 contains 17 residues. Germline V CDR1 and CDR2: SGDLS, YYNGEE. The V gene end was trimmed by 4 bases and the J gene end by 4 bases; junction bases not matched to a gene: 12. CDR3 amino acids: CASSLRESSGITGELFF. The CDR3, as DNA: TGTGCCAGCAGCCTCAGGGAGAGTAGCGGGATCACCGGGGAGCTGTTTTTT. Using reference TRBV9 and TRBJ2-2 for the parts outside the CDR3, the full variable domain is DSGVTQTPKHLITATGQRVTLRCSPRSGDLSVYWYQQSLDQGLQFLIQYYNGEERAKGNILERFSAQQFPDLHSELNLSSLELGDSALYFCASSLRESSGITGELFFGEGSRLTVL.

This chain links TRBV12-3 or TRBV12-4 with TRBJ2-5; 8 positions match TRBD2. This CDR3 has 14 residues. With V trimmed by 6 bases and J by 5 bases, 8 bases remained unmatched. The CDR3 bases are TGTGCCAGCAGCACCCGGGGGGGCCTTGAGACCCAGTACTTC. Protein: CASSTRGGLETQYF.

This clonotype appeared many times. V gene TRBV12-3 or TRBV12-4 combines with J gene TRBJ2-7; 10 bases agree with TRBD2. CDR3 size: 15 residues. The V and J ends lost 7 bases and 5 bases, in that order; junction bases with no gene match: 11. The DNA for the CDR3 is TGTGCCAGCACCCCCGGGTTAGCGGGGGGCAACGAGCAGTACTTC. It specifies CASTPGLAGGNEQYF.

Ten or more counts support this clonotype. The CDR3 protein is CSVTATNEKLFF. CDR3 sequence (DNA): TGCAGCGTGACAGCAACTAATGAAAAACTGTTTTTT. The J gene is TRBJ1-4, the V gene TRBV29-1; possibly TRBD1 for D (5 bases). This CDR3 has 12 amino acids. Germline V gives CDR1 SQVTM, CDR2 ANQGSEA. The germline V and J ends were trimmed by 6 bases and 0 bases, with 5 bases remaining between them.

This clonotype appeared a few times. The rearrangement links TRBV6-4 to TRBJ2-5; 12 positions match TRBD2. The CDR3 consists of 13 residues. In germline, CDR1 is MRHNA, CDR2 SNTAGT. The V segment lost 8 bases and the J segment 5 bases; nucleotides outside the gene matches: 3. Here the CDR3 DNA reads TGTGCCAGCGCCGGGACTAGCGGGGAGACCCAGTACTTC. Translating it yields CASAGTSGETQYF.

This clonotype was counted ten times or more. This chain joins TRBV7-8 and TRBJ2-2, with 8 positions matching TRBD2. V lost 8 bases and J lost 0; bases outside the gene matches: 11. Germline V lookup: CDR1 SGHVS, CDR2 FQNEAQ. The CDR3 sequence is 17 residues long. CDR3 protein: CASRFGGGGTNTGELFF. The CDR3, as DNA: TGTGCCAGCCGGTTCGGCGGCGGGGGGACGAACACCGGGGAGCTGTTTTTT.

This clonotype came up a few times. The chain employs TRBV12-3 or TRBV12-4 and TRBJ2-3; tentative D call: TRBD2 (6 bases). Trimming took off 4 bases at V and 6 bases at J, with 23 bases between the two ends. The CDR3 loop spans 17 amino acids. The DNA of the CDR3 is TGTGCCAGCAGTTCCCCTAAGGGTAGGGCAGGGAGGGATACGCAGTATTTT. It encodes CASSSPKGRAGRDTQYF.

This clonotype was recorded many times. This chain uses TRBV12-3 or TRBV12-4 with TRBJ1-1; the D gene is possibly TRBD1 (5 bases). Trimming pared 3 bases from V and 3 bases from J, leaving 11 bases between. The CDR3 loop spans 14 amino acids. The CDR3 sequence: CASSFRAADTEAFF. DNA of the CDR3: TGTGCCAGCAGTTTCAGGGCGGCGGACACTGAAGCTTTCTTT.

V and J are TRBV12-3 or TRBV12-4 and TRBJ2-1; no reliable D call. Trimming removed 6 bases from V and 1 base from J, with 7 bases in between. CDR3 length: 13 amino acids. CDR3 DNA: TGTGCCAGCAGCACGAGATCCTACAATGAGCAGTTCTTC. Protein: CASSTRSYNEQFF.

This chain links TRBV28 with TRBJ2-1, with 10 nucleotides matching TRBD2. CDR3 size: 17 residues. V shed 4 bases and J 4 bases; nucleotides not matched to a gene: 10. CDR1 and CDR2 from the germline V gene are MDHEN and SYDVKM. As DNA, the CDR3 is TGTGCCAGCAGTTCCCCCCTACTAGCGGGGAAATACAATGAGCAGTTCTTC. It specifies CASSSPLLAGKYNEQFF.

This clonotype was recorded many times. The chain uses TRBV7-2 and TRBJ2-3; 10 nucleotides align to TRBD2. The CDR3 runs to 17 residues. Per germline, CDR1 SGHTA and CDR2 FQGNSA. V shed 1 base, J shed 2 bases, and the junction held 6 bases outside the gene matches. CDR3: CASSLVPSGGSTDTQYF. CDR3 sequence (DNA): TGTGCCAGCAGCTTAGTTCCTAGCGGGGGATCCACAGATACGCAGTATTTT.

This clonotype was seen many times. V usage is TRBV20-1 and J usage is TRBJ2-1, with 8 nucleotides matching TRBD1. With V trimmed by 5 bases and J by 8 bases, 14 bases remained unmatched. The CDR3 spans 15 residues. In germline, CDR1 is DFQATT, CDR2 SNEGSKA (reference sequence). This CDR3 reads CSALDPGQARDEQFF. CDR3 coding DNA: TGCAGTGCTTTAGACCCGGGACAGGCAAGAGATGAGCAGTTCTTC.

The genes are TRBV7-6 and TRBJ2-2; D possibly uses TRBD1 or TRBD2 (5 bases each). The CDR3 is 17 residues long. Germline CDR1 SGHVS, CDR2 FNYEAQ. Trimming shortened V by 3 bases and J by 12 bases, and 26 bases separated the two germline ends. The CDR3 region has the DNA TGTGCCAGCAGCTTGGAGGCCTCTGGGTTGGGGCACAGTCAGCTGTTTTTT. It encodes CASSLEASGLGHSQLFF.

This clonotype was detected many times. This sequence joins TRBV6-1 and TRBJ2-7; a weak D match, TRBD1 (7 bases). The ends were cut back, 8 bases at V and 5 bases at J, with 16 bases in the middle. Germline V gene lookup returns CDR1 MNHNS and CDR2 SASEGT. The CDR3 is 13 residues long. The CDR3 DNA is TGTGCCAGCCGCGAGGAGGGGGCAAACGAGCAGTACGTC. Translation: CASREEGANEQYV.

This sequence joins TRBV7-9 and TRBJ2-1; a weak D match, TRBD1 (6 bases). This CDR3 has 16 residues. Germline V gives CDR1 SEHNR, CDR2 FQNEAQ (reference sequence). Trimming stripped 1 base from V and 2 bases from J, with 12 bases between. CDR3 coding DNA: TGTGCCAGCAGCTTAGGGGGTACAGGGACCTACAATGAGCAGTTCTTC. This encodes CASSLGGTGTYNEQFF.

The rearrangement links TRBV27 to TRBJ2-1; tentatively, D is TRBD1 or TRBD2 (6 bases each). Germline loops: CDR1 MNHEY, CDR2 SMNVEV (reference sequence). This CDR3 is 16 amino acids long. Trimming pared 5 bases from V and 4 bases from J, leaving 18 bases between. This CDR3 is CASSRRGDKRYNEQFF. DNA for the CDR3: TGTGCCAGCAGTCGCCGCGGGGACAAGCGGTACAATGAGCAGTTCTTC.

The chain employs TRBV10-3 and TRBJ2-7; 9 positions agree with TRBD1. From germline, CDR1 is ENHRY and CDR2 SYGVKD. V lost 0 bases, J lost 5 bases, and 5 bases stayed unmatched. The CDR3 covers 15 residues. CDR3 DNA sequence: TGTGCCATCAGTGAGTCCGGGACAGGGATCAACGAGCAGTACTTC. Amino acid sequence: CAISESGTGINEQYF.

This clonotype was recorded many times. V usage is TRBV5-6 and J usage is TRBJ1-2, with D maybe TRBD1 (5 bases). Deletions cut 0 bases from V and 4 bases from J, with 19 bases between. Germline assignment: CDR1 SGHDT and CDR2 YYEEEE. The CDR3 covers 17 residues. CDR3 in amino acids: CASSLGYGDVDSYGYTF. CDR3 DNA sequence: TGTGCCAGCAGCTTGGGATACGGGGACGTTGATAGCTATGGCTACACCTTC.

This chain joins TRBV27 and TRBJ2-7; tentatively, D is TRBD1 (5 bases). Trimming pared 5 bases from V and 4 bases from J, leaving 15 bases between. CDR1 MNHEY and CDR2 SMNVEV come from the germline V gene (reference sequence). The length of the CDR3 is 14 residues. CDR3 bases: TGTGCCAGCAGTCCGCTAGGACAAGTTTACGAGCAGTACGTC. Translation: CASSPLGQVYEQYV.

The gene calls are TRBV5-5 and TRBJ2-1; the D is unclear. The length of the CDR3 is 17 residues. Trimming removed 2 bases at V and 8 bases at J, with 23 bases between. Germline values: CDR1 SGHKS, CDR2 YYEKEE (reference sequence). The DNA of the CDR3 is TGTGCCAGCAGCTTTAAGTGGAGAGATTCTCAACGGGATGAGCAGTTCTTC. It encodes CASSFKWRDSQRDEQFF. Looking up the rest from reference TRBV5-5 and TRBJ2-1 gives the full variable domain: DAGVTQSPTHLIKTRGQQVTLRCSPISGHKSVSWYQQVLGQGPQFIFQYYEKEERGRGNFPDRFSARQFPNYSSELNVNALLLGDSALYLCASSFKWRDSQRDEQFFGPGTRLTVL.

This clonotype appeared many times. The rearrangement links TRBV20-1 to TRBJ2-7; the D gene is possibly TRBD2 (5 bases). The CDR3 spans 14 residues. CDR1 and CDR2 (germline): DFQATT, SNEGSKA (reference sequence). V was trimmed by 1 base and J by 0 bases, leaving 10 bases between them. The DNA of the CDR3 is TGCAGTGCTAGAGCCCAAGGACTCTCCTACGAGCAGTACTTC. It translates to CSARAQGLSYEQYF.

This clonotype was recorded a few times. This chain joins TRBV12-3 or TRBV12-4 and TRBJ2-7; TRBD1 matches 7 bases. The CDR3 spans 13 residues. Trimming at V came to 4 bases and at J to 5 bases, leaving 5 bases not matched to a gene. This CDR3 is CASSSRQGNEQYF. The CDR3 region has the DNA TGTGCCAGCAGTTCAAGACAGGGTAACGAGCAGTACTTC.

The chain couples TRBV20-1 to TRBJ2-5, with TRBD1 identical over 9 bases. J was trimmed by 4 bases and V by 3 bases; bases with no gene match: 9. CDR1 and CDR2 from the germline V gene are DFQATT and SNEGSKA (reference sequence). This CDR3 has 15 residues. The CDR3 nucleotides are TGCAGTGCTAGCATGCCGGGACAGGGAGGAGAGACCCAGTACTTC. It is translated as CSASMPGQGGETQYF.

In its sample, this clonotype was seen a few times. The rearrangement links TRBV20-1 to TRBJ1-1; possibly TRBD1 for D (5 bases). The CDR3 consists of 13 residues. Germline lookup yields CDR1 DFQATT and CDR2 SNEGSKA (reference sequence). Trimming shortened V by 0 bases and J by 6 bases, and 11 bases separated the two germline ends. CDR3 region: CSARDIWGSEAFF. CDR3 coding DNA: TGCAGTGCTAGAGATATTTGGGGCTCTGAAGCTTTCTTT.

This clonotype was observed a handful of times. The chain has TRBV6-5 and TRBJ1-6; D not resolved. CDR1 is MNHEY and CDR2 is SVGAGI in the germline V gene. With 4 bases removed from V and 7 bases from J, the gap between germline ends came to 20 bases. The CDR3 covers 17 residues. The CDR3 spells CASSFTPDGFSNSPLHF. The CDR3 bases are TGTGCCAGCAGTTTTACGCCCGACGGGTTTTCAAATTCACCCCTCCACTTT.